This TCR beta chain was obtained from a study of T cell changes during pregnancy in multiple sclerosis. Using immunoSEQ multiplex PCR, the repertoire was profiled, and TCRdb retains in-frame clones only, with some absent. The sample carries over 90,000 clones, roughly 92% recorded once. This TCR was recovered from a female donor with multiple sclerosis, enrolled in a pregnancy study. The material sequenced was peripheral blood, taken after pregnancy.

This chain's CDR3 is CASSLAEAGVYNEQFF. The CDR3 DNA reads TGCGCCAGCAGCTTGGCCGAGGCGGGAGTGTACAATGAGCAGTTCTTC. The chain couples TRBV5-1 to TRBJ2-1, with 7 positions matching TRBD2. CDR1 is SGHRS, CDR2 YFSETQ, per germline. This CDR3 spans 16 amino acids. Trimming removed 0 bases from V and 4 bases from J; junction bases left unmatched: 7. Using reference TRBV5-1 and TRBJ2-1 for the parts outside the CDR3, the full variable domain is KAGVTQTPRYLIKTRGQQVTLSCSPISGHRSVSWYQQTPGQGLQFLFEYFSETQRNKGNFPGRFSGRQFSNSRSEMNVSTLELGDSALYLCASSLAEAGVYNEQFFGPGTRLTVL.